This T cell receptor beta chain was identified in a study of cytomegalovirus exposure and HLA in healthy donors. General study findings and limits: Some segments of the V type, notably TRBV6-2 and TRBV6-3, were excluded as indistinguishable. Among the CMV-associated chains, three were confirmed in vitro as specific for CMV antigens.

The germline V gene has CDR1 MNHEY and CDR2 SVGAGI. V was trimmed by 6 bases and J by 10 bases, leaving 7 bases between them. The CDR3 runs to 9 residues. Primers included in the PCR were 60 Vbeta and 13 Jbeta primers. TCRdb keeps only in-frame clones here, not all; method: immunoSEQ multiplex PCR. The sample has about 94,000 clones; roughly three quarters are singletons. Regarding this clone: Its antigen is as yet unknown.

The V and J genes are TRBV6-5 and TRBJ2-7; D is ambiguous. The specimen was PBMCs. The sequence was collected from a woman aged 55-69 years in good health and CMV-seronegative. The CDR3 nucleotides are TGTGCCAGCAGCGTATTCCAGTACTTC. Protein: CASSVFQYF.